This TCR beta chain emerged from a study of blood T cell repertoires in COVID-19 (dated by TCRdb to about 2020). A note on the overall study: The collaborator samples originated in the United States, Italy and Spain and spanned the acute and convalescent phases of COVID-19. The material from the prospective study consisted of cDNA or gDNA derived from T cells, B-cell-depleted T cells, or PBMCs. Subjects who had been exposed to COVID-19, were actively infected with it, or had recovered from it provided the deeply sampled blood TCRbeta repertoires that made up the dataset. The repertoires were released in a freely available public database meant as a resource for research on the immune response to SARS-CoV-2. Samples came from the ongoing ImmuneRACE study (first 160 participants) plus 1,254 subjects from 6 global collaborators. The sample metadata nearly always contained a de-identified subject ID, COVID-19 status, age in years and sex. HLA class I and class II types, where available, came from metadata supplied by the sample provider rather than from assay-based typing.

The collaborating institutions used their own protocols to collect whole blood in K2EDTA tubes. For TCRbeta analysis, collaborators shipped samples in one of three forms: frozen whole blood, isolated PBMCs, or DNA extracted from either of those sample types. Study-wide findings and limitations: How much clinical and demographic metadata was included differed by source and by participant, and the metadata was provided uncurated.

As concerns this clone: No antigen is known for it. No much larger clonotype is one base removed from it; base qualities were not supplied.

TCRbeta CDR3 regions were amplified from genomic DNA by means of the immunoSEQ Assay, a bias-controlled multiplex PCR. The original methods were these. The number of nucleated cells in each sample was estimated by amplification of reference gene primers within the assay. To quantify the absolute abundance of each unique TCRbeta CDR3 rearrangement, sequence reads were collapsed and filtered. For each sample, productive Simpson clonality was calculated as the square root of Simpson's diversity index across productive rearrangements. TCRdb obtained this table from immuneACCESS and retained in-frame rearrangements with V and J assigned. These tables miss some clones; where compared with another copy, unresolved V genes account for less than half of the shortfall, and the remainder is unexplained. For V, J and clone size, that table is used; D and trimming come from the DNA. The sample table contains 70,000 to 85,000 clones; only one count was recorded for roughly 84% of them. The ten top clones hold roughly 20% of the sample.

The germline V end is reduced by 2 bases and the J end by 0 bases; junction bases left unmatched: 7. From the cysteine up to the phenylalanine, the CDR3 has a length of 17 residues. Left in the record is the CDR3 DNA by itself, 51 bases read in frame from the first base. CDR1 and CDR2 are read off the germline V gene (reference sequence) as SGHNT and YYREEE. Sample: peripheral blood. The chain is encoded by TRBV5-4 joined to TRBJ2-3, and TRBD2 aligns with 9 junction nucleotides. The clonotype comes from a woman at least 80 years old in a cohort sampled during active or convalescent COVID-19. CDR3 region: CASSFSGSLGSTDTQYF. The bases read TGTGCCAGCAGCTTTAGCGGGAGTTTGGGAAGCACAGATACGCAGTATTTT.